The source of this TCR beta chain is a study of technical replicates of blood from several donors. The repertoire was sequenced with immunoSEQ multiplex PCR; TCRdb's copy has only in-frame clones and lacks some. Counted here are 75,000 to 100,000 clones, 90% to 95% occurring once; the ten biggest clones make up 0.25% to 0.3%. Germline CDR1 and CDR2: SGHRS and YFSETQ. With 1 base clipped from V and 7 bases from J, the junction kept 3 bases outside the gene matches. The CDR3 length is 14 residues. This TCR derives from a human donor in good health. The chain combines TRBV5-1 with TRBJ2-1; 9 bases are shared with TRBD2. Sequencing input: T cells isolated from PBMCs. The CDR3 DNA reads as TGCGCCAGCAGCTTGATAGCGGGGGTGAATGAGCAGTTCTTC. It specifies CASSLIAGVNEQFF.